The rows below give T cell receptor beta chains drawn from one sample of a study of cytotoxic CD8 clonotypes in ibrutinib-treated CLL. Libraries were prepared by immunoSEQ multiplex PCR; TCRdb keeps only in-frame clonotypes and omits some of them. The sample contains around 330,000 clones, around 66% of which appear only once. Here the sequenced sample was PBMCs, taken after 36 months of ibrutinib treatment. The receptors shown here come from a human donor with chronic lymphocytic leukemia. CDR3s include the opening cysteine and the closing phenylalanine or tryptophan. The D gene is left open where the match is weak. Rows may omit the clone size; those that give it use once, few, many or a size class.

TRBJ1-5 | TRBD1 | TRBV2 | . | CASSEGQGSNQPQHF | TGTGCCAGCAGTGAAGGACAGGGTAGCAATCAGCCCCAGCATTTT
TRBJ2-2 | TRBD2 | TRBV15 | once | CAASGDNTGELFF | TGTGCCGCCAGCGGGGATAACACCGGGGAGCTGTTTTTT
TRBJ2-5 | TRBD2 | TRBV7-8 | once | CASSPTSGQETQYF | TGTGCCAGCAGCCCCACTAGCGGCCAAGAGACCCAGTACTTC
TRBJ2-4 | TRBD2 | TRBV27 | once | CASSRLAGVSKNIQYF | TGTGCCAGCAGTCGACTAGCGGGAGTGTCCAAAAACATTCAGTACTTC
TRBJ1-1 | TRBD1 | TRBV9 | . | CASSPDRGYTEAFF | TGTGCCAGCAGCCCCGACAGGGGATACACTGAAGCTTTCTTT
TRBJ1-5 | . | TRBV6-1 | . | CASSGGYREGIQPQHF | TGTGCCAGCAGTGGTGGGTACAGGGAAGGTATTCAGCCCCAGCATTTT
TRBJ2-7 | . | TRBV7-8 | . | CASSLRAGLVYEQYF | TGTGCCAGCAGCCTCCGTGCCGGGTTGGTCTACGAGCAGTACTTC
TRBJ2-1 | . | TRBV5-1 | once | CASSPNAGNEQFF | TGCGCCAGCAGCCCGAATGCGGGCAATGAGCAGTTCTTC
TRBJ2-1 | TRBD2 | TRBV5-1 | . | CASSVLAGWGYNEQFF | TGCGCCAGCAGCGTACTAGCGGGATGGGGATACAATGAGCAGTTCTTC
TRBJ2-2 | . | TRBV29-1 | . | CSVEGYDGELFF | TGCAGCGTTGAAGGGTATGATGGGGAGCTGTTTTTT
TRBJ2-1 | TRBD2 | TRBV9 | few | CASSGGTNTLRGQFF | TGTGCCAGCAGCGGCGGGACTAACACTTTGAGGGGGCAGTTCTTC
TRBJ1-4 | . | TRBV29-1 | . | CSVKVQGSSYNEKLFF | TGCAGCGTTAAGGTCCAGGGGTCGTCCTATAATGAAAAACTGTTTTTT
TRBJ2-7 | . | TRBV2 | . | CATRTVSYEQYF | TGTGCCACCAGGACGGTCTCCTACGAGCAGTACTTC
TRBJ2-3 | TRBD2 | TRBV19 | few | CASRRDGGTDTQYF | TGTGCCAGTAGGCGGGACGGGGGGACAGATACGCAGTATTTT
TRBJ2-3 | TRBD1 | TRBV13 | . | CASRGQLSDTQYF | TGTGCCAGCAGGGGACAGTTGTCAGATACGCAGTATTTT
TRBJ2-7 | . | TRBV7-8 | . | CASSLSRGYEQYF | TGTGCCAGCAGCTTATCCCGCGGATACGAGCAGTACTTC
TRBJ2-5 | . | TRBV25-1 | . | CASSGTSKETQYF | TGTGCCAGCAGCGGGACATCCAAAGAGACCCAGTACTTC
TRBJ2-1 | TRBD2 | TRBV7-2 | . | CASSSSGGLNNEQFF | TGTGCCAGCAGCTCTAGCGGGGGTCTCAACAATGAGCAGTTCTTC
TRBJ1-5 | TRBD1 | TRBV4-1 | . | CASSRPGTGSNQPQHF | TGCGCCAGCAGCCGACCAGGGACAGGGAGCAATCAGCCCCAGCATTTT
TRBJ2-1 | . | TRBV4-3 | . | CASSQDWGVEQFF | TGCGCCAGCAGCCAAGATTGGGGGGTTGAGCAGTTCTTC
TRBJ1-4 | . | TRBV5-6 | few | CASSLGRGEKLFF | TGTGCCAGCAGCTTGGGCAGGGGAGAAAAACTGTTTTTT
TRBJ1-2 | . | TRBV28 | few | CASSETEIYGYTF | TGTGCCAGCAGCGAGACAGAGATCTATGGCTACACCTTC
TRBJ2-5 | TRBD2 | TRBV4-1 | few | CASSHAGVRETQYF | TGCGCCAGCAGCCATGCGGGAGTCCGGGAGACCCAGTACTTC
TRBJ2-1 | . | TRBV9 | once | CASSPRQMRLAGSSYNEQFF | TGTGCCAGCAGCCCGCGTCAAATGAGACTCGCGGGTAGCTCCTACAATGAGCAGTTCTTC
TRBJ1-2 | . | TRBV5-4 | . | CASSFGGNYGYTF | TGTGCCAGCAGCTTTGGGGGAAACTATGGCTACACCTTC
TRBJ2-5 | . | TRBV29-1 | once | CSVVEGIETQYF | TGCAGCGTTGTGGAGGGGATAGAGACCCAGTACTTC
TRBJ2-1 | . | TRBV27 | few | CASSPSTGDEQFF | TGTGCCAGCAGTCCCTCAACGGGCGATGAGCAGTTCTTC
TRBJ2-2 | . | TRBV18 | . | CASSLQSGPGELFF | TGTGCCAGCTCCCTACAATCCGGGCCCGGGGAGCTGTTTTTT
TRBJ1-2 | TRBD1 | TRBV11-2 | once | CASSFSVGQGGYGYTF | TGTGCCAGCAGCTTTTCGGTGGGACAGGGAGGCTATGGCTACACCTTC
TRBJ2-3 | TRBD1 | TRBV9 | . | CASSVGERDRGRDTQYF | TGTGCCAGCAGCGTAGGTGAAAGGGACAGGGGCAGAGATACGCAGTATTTT
TRBJ2-7 | . | TRBV29-1 | once | CSVTPRGAGSYEQYF | TGCAGCGTTACCCCCCGGGGAGCAGGCTCCTACGAGCAGTACTTC
TRBJ2-1 | TRBD2 | TRBV10-3 | few | CAITSTSGGQNEQFF | TGTGCCATCACTTCGACTAGCGGGGGTCAAAATGAGCAGTTCTTC
TRBJ1-6 | . | TRBV19 | . | CASSRAGGGNSPLHF | TGTGCCAGTAGCCGAGCGGGGGGGGGCAATTCACCCCTCCACTTT
TRBJ2-7 | . | TRBV19 | . | CASSIQGREQYF | TGTGCCAGTAGTATTCAGGGGCGCGAGCAGTACTTC
TRBJ1-2 | . | TRBV7-2 | . | CASSLAFGNNYGYTF | TGTGCCAGCAGCTTAGCGTTCGGGAATAACTATGGCTACACCTTC
TRBJ2-7 | . | TRBV28 | few | CASSLQASSYEQYF | TGTGCCAGCAGTTTACAGGCATCCTCGTACGAGCAGTACTTC
TRBJ2-7 | . | TRBV28 | . | CASSFWRFSQKGREQYF | TGTGCCAGCAGTTTCTGGCGATTCTCACAGAAGGGGCGCGAGCAGTACTTC
TRBJ2-3 | TRBD2 | TRBV7-3 | . | CASSLAGGRDTQYF | TGTGCCAGCAGTTTAGCGGGAGGGCGGGATACGCAGTATTTT
TRBJ1-6 | . | TRBV6-5 | . | CASSFGGMNSPLHF | TGTGCCAGCAGTTTCGGGGGGATGAATTCACCCCTCCACTTT
TRBJ1-5 | . | TRBV11-1 | . | CASSLAGGTHQPQHF | TGTGCCAGCAGCTTAGCCGGTGGCACCCATCAGCCCCAGCATTTT
TRBJ2-1 | TRBD2 | TRBV4-3 | . | CASSQDGTSGYNEQFF | TGCGCCAGCAGCCAAGATGGGACTAGCGGCTACAATGAGCAGTTCTTC
TRBJ2-5 | TRBD1 | TRBV29-1 | . | CSAITGGKGTQYF | TGCAGCGCTATAACAGGGGGCAAGGGGACCCAGTACTTC
TRBJ1-2 | . | TRBV5-1 | . | CASSLYVDSYGYTF | TGCGCCAGCAGCTTATACGTTGATTCCTATGGCTACACCTTC
TRBJ2-7 | . | TRBV5-8 | . | CASSLAGRTYEQYF | TGTGCCAGCAGCTTGGCGGGGCGAACCTACGAGCAGTACTTC
TRBJ1-1 | TRBD1 | TRBV7-9 | . | CASSLVPTGGRTEAFF | TGTGCCAGCAGCTTAGTCCCTACAGGGGGCAGAACTGAAGCTTTCTTT
TRBJ2-2 | TRBD2 | TRBV7-3 | . | CASSLVAGGTGELFF | TGTGCCAGCAGCTTAGTTGCGGGAGGCACCGGGGAGCTGTTTTTT
TRBJ2-5 | . | TRBV5-1 | . | CASTRGEETQYF | TGCGCCAGTACCCGGGGAGAAGAGACCCAGTACTTC
TRBJ1-1 | . | TRBV7-8 | . | CASSSRPDSMNTEAFF | TGTGCCAGCAGCTCACGCCCCGACAGCATGAACACTGAAGCTTTCTTT
TRBJ2-2 | TRBD2 | TRBV5-1 | . | CASSLAGTRYTGELFF | TGCGCCAGCAGCTTGGCCGGGACTAGGTACACCGGGGAGCTGTTTTTT
TRBJ2-7 | TRBD2 | TRBV19 | once | CASSIRLAVAYEQYF | TGTGCCAGTAGTATCAGACTAGCGGTGGCCTACGAGCAGTACTTC
TRBJ2-3 | . | TRBV7-8 | . | CASSSLGGPHTDTQYF | TGTGCCAGCAGCTCCTTGGGGGGGCCCCACACAGATACGCAGTATTTT
TRBJ2-1 | . | TRBV29-1 | . | CSVAYGFADEQFF | TGCAGCGTTGCATACGGATTTGCTGATGAGCAGTTCTTC
TRBJ2-5 | . | TRBV6-5 | . | CASSYGNRETQYF | TGTGCCAGCAGTTACGGGAATAGGGAGACCCAGTACTTC